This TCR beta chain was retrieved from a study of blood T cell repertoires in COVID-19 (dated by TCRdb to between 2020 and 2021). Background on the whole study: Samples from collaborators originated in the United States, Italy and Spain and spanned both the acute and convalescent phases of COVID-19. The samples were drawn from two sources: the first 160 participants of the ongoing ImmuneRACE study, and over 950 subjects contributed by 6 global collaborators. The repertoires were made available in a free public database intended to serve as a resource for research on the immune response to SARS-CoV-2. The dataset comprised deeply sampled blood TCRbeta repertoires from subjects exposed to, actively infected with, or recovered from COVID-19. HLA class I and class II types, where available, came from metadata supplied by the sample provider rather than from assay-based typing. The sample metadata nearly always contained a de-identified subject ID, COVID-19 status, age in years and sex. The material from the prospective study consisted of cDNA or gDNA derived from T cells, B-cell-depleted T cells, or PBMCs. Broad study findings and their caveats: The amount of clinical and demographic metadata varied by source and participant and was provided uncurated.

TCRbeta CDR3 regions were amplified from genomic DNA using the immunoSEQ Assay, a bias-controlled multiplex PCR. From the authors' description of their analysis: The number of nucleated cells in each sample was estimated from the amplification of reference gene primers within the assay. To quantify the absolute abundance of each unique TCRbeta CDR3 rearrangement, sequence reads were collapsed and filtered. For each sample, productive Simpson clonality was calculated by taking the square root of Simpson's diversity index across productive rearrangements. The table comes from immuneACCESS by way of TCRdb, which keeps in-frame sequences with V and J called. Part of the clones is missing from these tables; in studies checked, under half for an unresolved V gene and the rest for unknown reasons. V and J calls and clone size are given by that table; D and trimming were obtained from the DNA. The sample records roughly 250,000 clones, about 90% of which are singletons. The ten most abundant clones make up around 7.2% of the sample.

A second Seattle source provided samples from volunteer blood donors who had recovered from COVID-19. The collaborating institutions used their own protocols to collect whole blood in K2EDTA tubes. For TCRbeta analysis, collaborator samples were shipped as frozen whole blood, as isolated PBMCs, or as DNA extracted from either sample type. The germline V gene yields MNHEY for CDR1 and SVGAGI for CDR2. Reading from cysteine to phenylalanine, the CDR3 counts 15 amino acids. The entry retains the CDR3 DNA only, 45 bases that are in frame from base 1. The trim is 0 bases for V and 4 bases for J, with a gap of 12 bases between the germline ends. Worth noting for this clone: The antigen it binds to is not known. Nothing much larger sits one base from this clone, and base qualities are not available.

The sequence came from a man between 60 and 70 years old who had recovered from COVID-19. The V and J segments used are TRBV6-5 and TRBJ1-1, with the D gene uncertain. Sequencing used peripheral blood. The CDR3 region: CASSYSRLLGTEAFF. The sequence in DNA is TGTGCCAGCAGTTACTCGCGGCTCCTGGGCACTGAAGCTTTCTTT.